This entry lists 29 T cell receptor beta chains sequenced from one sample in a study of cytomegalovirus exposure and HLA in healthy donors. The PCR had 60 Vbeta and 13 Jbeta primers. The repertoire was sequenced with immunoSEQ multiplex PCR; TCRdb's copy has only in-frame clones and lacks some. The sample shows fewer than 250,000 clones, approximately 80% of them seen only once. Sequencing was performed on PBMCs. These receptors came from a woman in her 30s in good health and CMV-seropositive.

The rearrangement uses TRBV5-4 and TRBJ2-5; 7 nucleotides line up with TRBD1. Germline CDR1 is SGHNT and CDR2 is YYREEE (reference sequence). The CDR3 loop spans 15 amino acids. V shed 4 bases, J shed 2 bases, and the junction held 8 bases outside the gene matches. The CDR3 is CASSPTGQTQETQYF. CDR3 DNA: TGTGCCAGCAGCCCCACGGGACAGACACAAGAGACCCAGTACTTC.

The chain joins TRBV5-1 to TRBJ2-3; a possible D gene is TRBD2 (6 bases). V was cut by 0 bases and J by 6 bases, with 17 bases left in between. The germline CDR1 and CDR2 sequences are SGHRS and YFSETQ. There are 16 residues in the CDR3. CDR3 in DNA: TGCGCCAGCAGCTTGGAGGGACGGGGGAACGTGGATACGCAGTATTTT. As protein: CASSLEGRGNVDTQYF.

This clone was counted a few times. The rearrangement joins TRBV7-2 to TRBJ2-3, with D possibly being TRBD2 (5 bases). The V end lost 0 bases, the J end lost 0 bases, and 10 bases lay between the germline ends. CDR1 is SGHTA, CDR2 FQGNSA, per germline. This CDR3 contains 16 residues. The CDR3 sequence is CASSLAGVLSTDTQYF. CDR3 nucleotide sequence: TGTGCCAGCAGCTTAGCGGGAGTTCTTAGCACAGATACGCAGTATTTT.

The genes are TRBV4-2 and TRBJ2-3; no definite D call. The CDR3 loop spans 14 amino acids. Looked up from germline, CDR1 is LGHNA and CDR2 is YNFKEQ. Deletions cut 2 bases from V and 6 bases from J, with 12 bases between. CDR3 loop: CASSQWLGEDTQYF. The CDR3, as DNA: TGTGCCAGCAGCCAATGGCTAGGCGAGGATACGCAGTATTTT.

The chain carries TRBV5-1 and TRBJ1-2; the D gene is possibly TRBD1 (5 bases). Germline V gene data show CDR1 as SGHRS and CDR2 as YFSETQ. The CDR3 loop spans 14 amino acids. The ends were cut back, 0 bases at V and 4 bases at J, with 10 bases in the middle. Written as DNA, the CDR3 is TGCGCCAGCAGCTTGGCCCTGGGGCCCTATGGCTACACCTTC. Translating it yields CASSLALGPYGYTF.

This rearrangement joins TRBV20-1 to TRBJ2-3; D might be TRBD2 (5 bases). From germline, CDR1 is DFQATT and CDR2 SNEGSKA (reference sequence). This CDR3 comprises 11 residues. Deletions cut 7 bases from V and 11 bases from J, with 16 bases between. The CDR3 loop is CSDGGLGRQYF. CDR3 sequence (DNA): TGCAGTGATGGCGGTCTGGGGAGGCAGTATTTT.

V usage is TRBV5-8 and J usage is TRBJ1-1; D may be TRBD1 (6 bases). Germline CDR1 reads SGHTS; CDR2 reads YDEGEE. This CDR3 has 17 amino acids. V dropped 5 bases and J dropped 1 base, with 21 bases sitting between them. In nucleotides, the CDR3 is TGTGCCAGCAGATCTCCAGCGTCCAGGGGATGGAACACTGAAGCTTTCTTT. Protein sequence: CASRSPASRGWNTEAFF.

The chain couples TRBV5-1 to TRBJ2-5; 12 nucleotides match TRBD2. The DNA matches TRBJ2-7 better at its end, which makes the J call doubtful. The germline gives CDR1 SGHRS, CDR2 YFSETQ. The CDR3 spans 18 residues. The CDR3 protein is CASSLQTSGGSDSYEQYF. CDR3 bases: TGCGCCAGCAGCCTGCAGACTAGCGGGGGTTCCGACTCCTACGAGCAGTACTTC.

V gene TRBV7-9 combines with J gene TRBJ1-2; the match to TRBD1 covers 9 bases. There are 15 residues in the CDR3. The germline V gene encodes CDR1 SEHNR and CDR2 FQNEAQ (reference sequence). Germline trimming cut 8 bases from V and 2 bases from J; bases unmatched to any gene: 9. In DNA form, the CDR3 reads TGTGCCAGCTCTACCGCGGGACAGGGAAACTATGGCTACACCTTC. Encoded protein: CASSTAGQGNYGYTF.

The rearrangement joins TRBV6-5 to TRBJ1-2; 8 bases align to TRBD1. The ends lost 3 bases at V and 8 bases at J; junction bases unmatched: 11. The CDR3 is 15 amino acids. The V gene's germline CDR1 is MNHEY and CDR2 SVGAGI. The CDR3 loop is CASSYSRTGTGGYTF. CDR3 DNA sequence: TGTGCCAGCAGTTATTCTAGGACAGGGACGGGGGGCTACACCTTC.

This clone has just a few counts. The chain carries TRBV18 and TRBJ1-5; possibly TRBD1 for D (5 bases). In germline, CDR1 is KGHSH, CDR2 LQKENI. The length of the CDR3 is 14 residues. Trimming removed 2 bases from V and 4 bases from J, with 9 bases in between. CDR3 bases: TGTGCCAGCTCACCAACAGGTGAGAATCAGCCCCAGCATTTT. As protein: CASSPTGENQPQHF.

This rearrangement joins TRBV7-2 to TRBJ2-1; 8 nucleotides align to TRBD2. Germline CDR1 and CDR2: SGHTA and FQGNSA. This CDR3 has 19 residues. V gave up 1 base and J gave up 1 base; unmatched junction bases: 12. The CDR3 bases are TGTGCCAGCAGCTTAGAAACCCCGCAGGCTAGCGGGTCCTACAATGAGCAGTTCTTC. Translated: CASSLETPQASGSYNEQFF. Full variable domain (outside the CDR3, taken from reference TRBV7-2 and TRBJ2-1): GAGVSQSPSNKVTEKGKDVELRCDPISGHTALYWYRQSLGQGLEFLIYFQGNSAPDKSGLPSDRFSAERTGGSVSTLTIQRTQQEDSAVYLCASSLETPQASGSYNEQFFGPGTRLTVL.

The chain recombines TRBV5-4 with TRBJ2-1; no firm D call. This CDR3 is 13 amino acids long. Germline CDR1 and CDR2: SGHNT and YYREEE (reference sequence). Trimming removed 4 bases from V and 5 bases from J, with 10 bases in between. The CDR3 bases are TGTGCCAGCAGCCTTGCAGTTAACAATGAGCAGTTCTTC. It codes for CASSLAVNNEQFF. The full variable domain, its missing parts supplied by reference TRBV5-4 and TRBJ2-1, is ETGVTQSPTHLIKTRGQQVTLRCSSQSGHNTVSWYQQALGQGPQFIFQYYREEENGRGNFPPRFSGLQFPNYSSELNVNALELDDSALYLCASSLAVNNEQFFGPGTRLTVL.

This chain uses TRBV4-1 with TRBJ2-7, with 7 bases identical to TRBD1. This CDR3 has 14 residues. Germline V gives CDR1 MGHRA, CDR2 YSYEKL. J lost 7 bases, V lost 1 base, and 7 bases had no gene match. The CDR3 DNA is TGCGCCAGCAGCCAAGCCGAGGGGGCTGGGGAGCAGTACTTC. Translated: CASSQAEGAGEQYF.

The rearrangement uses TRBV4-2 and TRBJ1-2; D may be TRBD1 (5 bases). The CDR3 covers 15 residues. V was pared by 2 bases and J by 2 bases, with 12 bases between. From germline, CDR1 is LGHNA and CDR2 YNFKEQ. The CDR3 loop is CASSQYTRQNYGYTF. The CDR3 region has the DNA TGTGCCAGCAGCCAATACACGCGACAGAACTATGGCTACACCTTC.

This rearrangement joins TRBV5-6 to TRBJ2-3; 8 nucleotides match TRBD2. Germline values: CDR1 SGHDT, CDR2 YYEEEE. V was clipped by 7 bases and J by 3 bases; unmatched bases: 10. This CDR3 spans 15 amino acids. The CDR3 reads CASSGAGGITDTQYF. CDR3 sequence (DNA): TGTGCCAGCTCGGGGGCGGGGGGTATAACAGATACGCAGTATTTT.

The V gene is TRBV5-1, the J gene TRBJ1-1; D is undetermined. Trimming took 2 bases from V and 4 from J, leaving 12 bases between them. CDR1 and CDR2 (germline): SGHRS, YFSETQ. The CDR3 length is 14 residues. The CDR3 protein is CASSLGEGPTEAFF. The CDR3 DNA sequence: TGCGCCAGCAGCTTAGGAGAAGGCCCCACTGAAGCTTTCTTT.

The CDR3 loop reads CASSPGTSGGPHTQYF. DNA for the CDR3: TGTGCCAGCAGTCCAGGGACTAGCGGGGGGCCCCATACGCAGTATTTT. The chain is built from TRBV2 and TRBJ2-3; 15 nucleotides align to TRBD2. This CDR3 is built from 16 residues. Germline V gene lookup returns CDR1 SNHLY and CDR2 FYNNEI. V shed 5 bases and J 7 bases; nucleotides not matched to a gene: 7.

In DNA form, the CDR3 reads TGTGCCAGCAGTTACTACGGGAACACTGAAGCTTTCTTT. Its protein is CASSYYGNTEAFF. The chain recombines TRBV6-5 with TRBJ1-1, with D hard to call. This CDR3 has 13 residues. Germline CDR1 is MNHEY and CDR2 is SVGAGI. The V gene lost 1 base and the J gene lost 1 base, with 4 bases spanning the gap.

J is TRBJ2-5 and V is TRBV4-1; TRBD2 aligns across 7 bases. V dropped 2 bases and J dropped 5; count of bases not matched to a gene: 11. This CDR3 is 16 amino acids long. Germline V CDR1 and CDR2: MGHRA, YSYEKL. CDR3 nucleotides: TGCGCCAGCAGCCAACAGGGACTAACCGGCGGGGAGACCCAGTACTTC. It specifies CASSQQGLTGGETQYF.

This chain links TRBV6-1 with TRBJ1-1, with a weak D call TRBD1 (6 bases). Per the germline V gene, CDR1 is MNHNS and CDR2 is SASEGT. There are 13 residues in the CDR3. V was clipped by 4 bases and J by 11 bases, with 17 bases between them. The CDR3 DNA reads TGTGCCAGCAGTGCCTTGACAGGCCGCGGGGCTTTCTTT. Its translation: CASSALTGRGAFF.

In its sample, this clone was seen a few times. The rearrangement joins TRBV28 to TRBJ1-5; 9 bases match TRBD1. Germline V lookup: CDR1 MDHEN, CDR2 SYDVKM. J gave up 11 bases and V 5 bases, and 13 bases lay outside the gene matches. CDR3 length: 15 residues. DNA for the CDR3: TGTGCCAGCAGTCTACCCGGGACAGGGAGAGAGGCCCAGCATTTT. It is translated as CASSLPGTGREAQHF.

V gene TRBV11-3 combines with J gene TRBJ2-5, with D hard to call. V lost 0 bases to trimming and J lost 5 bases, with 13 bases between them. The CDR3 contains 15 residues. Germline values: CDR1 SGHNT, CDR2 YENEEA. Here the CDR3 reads CASSLDQWAVETQYF. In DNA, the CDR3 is TGTGCCAGCAGCTTAGATCAGTGGGCTGTGGAGACCCAGTACTTC.

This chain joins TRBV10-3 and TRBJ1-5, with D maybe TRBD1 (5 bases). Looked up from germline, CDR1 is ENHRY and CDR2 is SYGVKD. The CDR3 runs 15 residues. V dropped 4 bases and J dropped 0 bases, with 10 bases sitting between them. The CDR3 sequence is CAISAGGNSNQPQHF. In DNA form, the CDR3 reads TGTGCCATCAGTGCTGGGGGGAATAGCAATCAGCCCCAGCATTTT.

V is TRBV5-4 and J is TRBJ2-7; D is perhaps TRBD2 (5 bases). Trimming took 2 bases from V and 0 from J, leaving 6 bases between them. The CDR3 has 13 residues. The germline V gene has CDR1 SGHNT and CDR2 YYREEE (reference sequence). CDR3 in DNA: TGTGCCAGCAGCTTCCGGGACTCCTACGAGCAGTACTTC. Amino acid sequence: CASSFRDSYEQYF.

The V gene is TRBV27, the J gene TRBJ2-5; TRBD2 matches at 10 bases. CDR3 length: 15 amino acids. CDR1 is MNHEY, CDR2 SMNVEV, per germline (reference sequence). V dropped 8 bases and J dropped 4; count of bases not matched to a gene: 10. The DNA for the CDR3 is TGTGCCAGCGCTACTAGCGGGGTATTACGAGAGACCCAGTACTTC. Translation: CASATSGVLRETQYF.

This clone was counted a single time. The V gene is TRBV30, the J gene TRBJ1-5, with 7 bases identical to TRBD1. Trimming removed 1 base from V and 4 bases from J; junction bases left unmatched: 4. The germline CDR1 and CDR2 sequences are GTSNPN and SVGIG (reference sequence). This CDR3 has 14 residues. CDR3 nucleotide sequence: TGTGCCTGGAGTGATGGGACAGAGAATCAGCCCCAGCATTTT. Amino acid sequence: CAWSDGTENQPQHF. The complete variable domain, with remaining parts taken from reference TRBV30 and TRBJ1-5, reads SQTIHQWPATLVQPVGSPLSLECTVEGTSNPNLYWYRQAAGRGLQLLFYSVGIGQISSEVPQNLSASRPQDRQFILSSKKLLLSDSGFYLCAWSDGTENQPQHFGDGTRLSIL.

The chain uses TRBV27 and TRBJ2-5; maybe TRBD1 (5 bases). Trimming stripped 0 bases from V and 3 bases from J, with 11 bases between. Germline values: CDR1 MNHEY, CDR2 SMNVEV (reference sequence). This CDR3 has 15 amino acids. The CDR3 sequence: CASSLSGHRKETQYF. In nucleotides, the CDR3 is TGTGCCAGCAGTTTATCGGGGCATCGAAAAGAGACCCAGTACTTC.

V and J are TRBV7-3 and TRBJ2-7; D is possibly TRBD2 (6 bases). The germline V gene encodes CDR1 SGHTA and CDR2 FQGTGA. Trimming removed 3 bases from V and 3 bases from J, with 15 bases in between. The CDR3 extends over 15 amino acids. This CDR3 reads CASSFLAGPYYEQYF. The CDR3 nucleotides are TGTGCCAGCAGCTTTTTGGCGGGGCCCTACTACGAGCAGTACTTC.